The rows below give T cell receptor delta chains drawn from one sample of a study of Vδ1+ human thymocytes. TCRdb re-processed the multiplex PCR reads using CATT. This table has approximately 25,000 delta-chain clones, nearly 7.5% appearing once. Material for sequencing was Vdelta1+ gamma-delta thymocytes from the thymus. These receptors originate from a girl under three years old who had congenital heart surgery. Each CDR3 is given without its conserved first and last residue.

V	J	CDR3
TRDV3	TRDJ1	AFYGEPANAGGYEEYTDKLI
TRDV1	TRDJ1	ALGAPPWSGGLRTDKLI
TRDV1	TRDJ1	ALGELAGGRFDKLI
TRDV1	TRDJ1	ALGEPPPAYTDKLI
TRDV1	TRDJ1	ALGEEYSYQGKLI
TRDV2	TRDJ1	ACVKLGDSQTDKLI
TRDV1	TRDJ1	ALGELAYTNWGRRYTDKLI
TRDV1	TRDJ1	ALLVPTLDWGIRKTDKLI
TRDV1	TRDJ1	ALGEHSYNKGILGAYTDKLI
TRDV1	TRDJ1	ALGVREREPTHDKLI
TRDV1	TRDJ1	ALGRGDGSVGTNRPDKLI
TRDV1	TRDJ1	ALGETLAFLVLGGPPIRYTDKLI
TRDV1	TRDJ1	ALGEHVLQRDYYTDKLI
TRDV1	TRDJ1	ALGERVPTLYRTCDKLI
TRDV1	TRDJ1	ALGELALGDTRDRTDKPI
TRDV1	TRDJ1	ALGELRWGMYTDRLI
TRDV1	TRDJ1	ALGELPFFTDKLI
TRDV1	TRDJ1	ALGGSTGTYTDKLI
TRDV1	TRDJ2	ALGELRGPQQALTAQLF
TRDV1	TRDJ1	ALGVPLGGSNTERTDKLI
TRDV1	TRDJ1	ALGEPFTGGYRGSDKLI
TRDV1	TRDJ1	ALGERALTKRYTDKLI
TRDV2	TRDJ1	ACDPVMRPYTDKLI
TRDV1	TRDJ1	ALGEFALQLYTDKLI
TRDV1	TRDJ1	ALGESCGITSNTDKLI
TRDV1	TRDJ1	ALGELHVLGDTYTDKLI
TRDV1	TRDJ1	ALGELYERLI
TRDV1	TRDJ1	ALGEPYGRKLI
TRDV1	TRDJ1	ALGEGGATDKLI
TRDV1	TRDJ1	ALGELLSKRGSWGIAYTDKLI
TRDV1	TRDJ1	ALGGYWGIRSSVTDKLI
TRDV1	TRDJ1	ALGVSTLSGGYPDKLI
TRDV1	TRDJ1	ALGGRPLPNQGLSDKLI
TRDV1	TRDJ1	ALGELRGYGHKLI
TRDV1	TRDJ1	ALGERDCALFGRLI
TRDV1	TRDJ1	ALGSTTSPGIRIKYTDKLI
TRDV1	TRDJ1	ALGELILGAAYTDKLI
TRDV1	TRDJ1	ALGELVWGPSCDKLI
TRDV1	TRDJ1	ALVLPTLGDTQLI
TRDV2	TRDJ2	ACDTLGLTAQLF
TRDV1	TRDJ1	ALGEFCGLDPTGGLRDTDKLI
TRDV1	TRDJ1	ALGSPAFLPSLFPGGYAGGTDKLI
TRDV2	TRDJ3	ACGGLYWGILRPLSWDTRQMF
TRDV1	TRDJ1	ALGEEWPSYVGDNDKLI
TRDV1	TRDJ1	ALGDFQPYYTLWYTDKLI
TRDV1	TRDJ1	ALGGPLVHSDPHFPELEVDKLI
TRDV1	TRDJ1	ALGDVPPYWGIGEGLI
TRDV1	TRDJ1	ALGELKSVWGIQDLYTDKLI
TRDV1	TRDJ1	ALGETSSFLRRLGGLYTDKLI
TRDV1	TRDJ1	ALGSTRTHWGIQLGDKLI
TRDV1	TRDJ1	ALGELSRLLGTDKLI